A single sample is the source of the 20 T cell receptor beta chains below, sequenced in a study of T-cell memory formation after mild COVID-19. TCRdb re-called the 5' RACE reads with MiXCR, one entry per CDR3 protein. This table has some 290,000 distinct CDR3 sequences, around 15% appearing once. Sequencing was done on a sample of PBMCs or a T cell subset sorted from them (not recorded which). The receptor set was obtained from a man between 18 and 35 years old who had mild COVID-19 (a few samples of this study predate the infection). Cell type and time point are not known.

This clonotype was seen at least ten times. The chain joins TRBV4-2 to TRBJ1-4, with TRBD1 matching 11 bases. The V segment lost 1 base and the J segment 7 bases; nucleotides outside the gene matches: 8. The germline V gene encodes CDR1 LGHNA and CDR2 YNFKEQ. This CDR3 is 17 amino acids long. Here the CDR3 DNA reads TGTGCCAGCAGCCAAGGAGGCCCCGGGACAGGGGGTGAAAAACTGTTTTTT. Encoded protein: CASSQGGPGTGGEKLFF.

V and J are TRBV7-9 and TRBJ2-7, with D possibly TRBD2 on 6 matching bases. Trimming stripped 4 bases from V and 1 base from J, with 11 bases between. The germline CDR1 and CDR2 sequences are SEHNR and FQNEAQ (reference sequence). CDR3 length equals 14 residues. The CDR3 is CASSYAGGSYEQYV. For the CDR3, the DNA is TGTGCCAGCAGCTATGCCGGGGGATCCTACGAGCAGTACGTC.

The table lists this clonotype with a few counts. The V gene is TRBV5-5, the J gene TRBJ2-7, with D perhaps TRBD1 (6 bases). CDR1 and CDR2 (germline): SGHKS, YYEKEE (reference sequence). Trimming removed 4 bases from V and 0 bases from J, with 14 bases in between. The CDR3 totals 15 residues. The CDR3 coding sequence is TGTGCCAGCAGCCTGGGCGTGGACAGCTCCTACGAGCAGTACTTC. Protein product: CASSLGVDSSYEQYF.

This rearrangement joins TRBV28 to TRBJ1-5; 10 bases align to TRBD1. This CDR3 has 16 residues. With 2 bases clipped from V and 5 bases from J, the junction kept 6 bases outside the gene matches. Germline CDR1 reads MDHEN; CDR2 reads SYDVKM. The DNA for the CDR3 is TGTGCCAGCAGTTTACGACAGGGGGCTCGGGATCAGCCCCAGCATTTT. The encoded protein is CASSLRQGARDQPQHF.

This clonotype occurred a few times. The CDR3 spells CASSSHRGSNQPQHF. DNA of the CDR3: TGTGCCAGCAGTTCCCACAGGGGTAGCAATCAGCCCCAGCATTTT. The chain joins TRBV6-6 to TRBJ1-5; the match to TRBD1 covers 7 bases. V was pared by 4 bases and J by 0 bases, with 3 bases of the junction left unmatched. The length of the CDR3 is 15 residues. Germline values: CDR1 MNHNY, CDR2 SVGAGI (reference sequence).

In its sample, this clonotype was seen a few times. This chain uses TRBV5-1 with TRBJ1-2; TRBD1 aligns across 8 bases. Germline assignment: CDR1 SGHRS and CDR2 YFSETQ. Trimming cost V 0 bases and J 4 bases; bases outside gene matches: 8. The CDR3 has 16 residues. The CDR3 nucleotides are TGCGCCAGCAGCTTGGATACAACAGGGGGTATCTATGGCTACACCTTC. Protein sequence: CASSLDTTGGIYGYTF.

This clonotype came up a few times. The chain combines TRBV15 with TRBJ1-5; D is perhaps TRBD1 (5 bases). The CDR3 has 14 amino acids. V gave up 4 bases and J gave up 9 bases, with 16 bases separating them. Germline V CDR1 and CDR2: LNHNV, YYDKDF (reference sequence). Here the CDR3 DNA reads TGTGCCACCAGCACCGAGGGACGATCGTTGCCCCAGCATTTT. It yields the protein CATSTEGRSLPQHF.

This clonotype was counted between two and nine times. The chain is built from TRBV7-9 and TRBJ1-3; D remains unclear. The length of the CDR3 is 13 residues. Germline V gives CDR1 SEHNR, CDR2 FQNEAQ (reference sequence). V was trimmed by 5 bases and J by 2 bases, leaving 7 bases between them. Written as DNA, the CDR3 is TGTGCCAGCAGCCTGAATACTGGAAACACCATATATTTT. Translation: CASSLNTGNTIYF.

The table lists this clonotype with a few counts. The chain couples TRBV27 to TRBJ1-3; D remains ambiguous. CDR3 length: 13 residues. The germline CDR1 and CDR2 sequences are MNHEY and SMNVEV (reference sequence). The V gene lost 6 bases and the J gene lost 1 base, with 7 bases spanning the gap. The CDR3 DNA follows: TGTGCCAGCAGGTTAAGTTCTGGAAACACCATATATTTT. Translated: CASRLSSGNTIYF.

This clonotype has just a few counts. The J gene is TRBJ2-5, the V gene TRBV5-1; 7 bases fit TRBD1. Trimming at V came to 4 bases and at J to 0 bases, leaving 3 bases not matched to a gene. The germline CDR1 and CDR2 sequences are SGHRS and YFSETQ. CDR3 size: 14 residues. The CDR3 region has the DNA TGCGCCAGCAGCGGACAGGCTGACCAAGAGACCCAGTACTTC. It is translated as CASSGQADQETQYF.

This clonotype was counted only a few times. CDR3 coding DNA: TGCGCCAGCAGCTTGAGGAGCGGGGTAACAGATACGCAGTATTTT. Its protein is CASSLRSGVTDTQYF. The rearrangement uses TRBV5-1 and TRBJ2-3; TRBD2 matches 7 bases. Germline loops: CDR1 SGHRS, CDR2 YFSETQ. Losses at the gene ends were 1 base for V and 3 bases for J; bases not matched to a gene: 5. The CDR3 has 15 amino acids.

In this sample, this clonotype turned up many times. The chain combines TRBV28 with TRBJ2-3; 11 bases agree with TRBD2. Germline V CDR1 and CDR2: MDHEN, SYDVKM. Losses at the gene ends were 0 bases for V and 0 bases for J; bases not matched to a gene: 5. The CDR3 totals 18 residues. CDR3 coding DNA: TGTGCCAGCAGTTTATGGCTAGCGGGGGGCACTAGCACAGATACGCAGTATTTT. Protein product: CASSLWLAGGTSTDTQYF.

CDR3 sequence: CASTPFGQAGEKLFF. The DNA for the CDR3 is TGCGCCAGCACTCCTTTCGGACAGGCTGGAGAAAAACTGTTTTTT. The rearrangement uses TRBV5-1 and TRBJ1-4; 7 bases match TRBD1. Germline assignment: CDR1 SGHRS and CDR2 YFSETQ. The V gene end was trimmed by 6 bases and the J gene end by 8 bases; junction bases not matched to a gene: 13. The CDR3 spans 15 residues.

The J gene is TRBJ2-1, the V gene TRBV4-3; D gene unclear. Germline V gene data show CDR1 as LGHNA and CDR2 as YSLEER. The CDR3 has 15 amino acids. With 1 base removed from V and 7 bases from J, the gap between germline ends came to 14 bases. In DNA form, the CDR3 reads TGCGCCAGCAGCCAAGGGGCCCAACCTCGGAATGAGCAGTTCTTC. It is translated as CASSQGAQPRNEQFF.

A single count supports this clonotype. The rearrangement joins TRBV4-2 to TRBJ2-2; D possibly uses TRBD1 or TRBD2 (6 bases each). Germline V CDR1 and CDR2: LGHNA, YNFKEQ. CDR3 length: 17 amino acids. Trimming stripped 0 bases from V and 6 bases from J, with 17 bases between. Here the CDR3 reads CASSQEARSGDSGELFF. CDR3 nucleotide sequence: TGTGCCAGCAGCCAAGAAGCGCGGTCAGGGGACTCCGGGGAGCTGTTTTTT.

The chain carries TRBV11-2 and TRBJ2-5; D is possibly TRBD1 (6 bases). V was shortened by 2 bases and J by 3 bases, with 25 bases between the two germline ends. Germline V gene sequence: CDR1 SGHAT, CDR2 FQNNGV. The CDR3 has 19 amino acids. The CDR3 is CASSLRTVGVRGREETQYF. CDR3 DNA sequence: TGTGCCAGCAGCTTACGGACCGTAGGGGTCAGGGGCCGCGAAGAGACCCAGTACTTC.

The chain carries TRBV7-6 and TRBJ2-7, with D perhaps assigned TRBD1 or TRBD2 (6 bases each). The CDR3 runs to 13 residues. Trimming left V 1 base short and J 7 bases short, with 11 bases between. Per germline, CDR1 SGHVS and CDR2 FNYEAQ. The CDR3 coding sequence is TGTGCCAGCAGCTTAGACGGGGGCTGGGAGCAGTACTTC. Translated: CASSLDGGWEQYF.

This clonotype was recorded many times. The genes are TRBV2 and TRBJ1-2; maybe TRBD1 (5 bases). The CDR3 consists of 13 residues. Germline V CDR1 and CDR2: SNHLY, FYNNEI. Trimming took 4 bases from V and 3 from J, leaving 9 bases between them. The CDR3 nucleotides are TGTGCCAGCAGTGTAGGGGTTGACTATGGCTACACCTTC. As protein: CASSVGVDYGYTF.

The chain has TRBV7-8 and TRBJ2-1, with a weak D call TRBD2 (5 bases). Deletions cut 1 base from V and 0 bases from J, with 13 bases between. CDR1 is SGHVS and CDR2 is FQNEAQ in the germline V gene. The CDR3 has 17 residues. CDR3 DNA: TGTGCCAGCAGCTTAGTAGGACTCGCGAGCTCCTACAATGAGCAGTTCTTC. Its translation: CASSLVGLASSYNEQFF.

This clonotype was counted between two and nine times. The rearrangement joins TRBV7-6 to TRBJ2-2; D is unclear. Trimming stripped 5 bases from V and 10 bases from J, with 11 bases between. Germline CDR1 and CDR2: SGHVS and FNYEAQ. CDR3 length: 12 amino acids. This chain's CDR3 is CASSPVASELFF. For the CDR3, the DNA is TGTGCCAGCAGCCCCGTCGCTTCGGAGCTGTTTTTT.